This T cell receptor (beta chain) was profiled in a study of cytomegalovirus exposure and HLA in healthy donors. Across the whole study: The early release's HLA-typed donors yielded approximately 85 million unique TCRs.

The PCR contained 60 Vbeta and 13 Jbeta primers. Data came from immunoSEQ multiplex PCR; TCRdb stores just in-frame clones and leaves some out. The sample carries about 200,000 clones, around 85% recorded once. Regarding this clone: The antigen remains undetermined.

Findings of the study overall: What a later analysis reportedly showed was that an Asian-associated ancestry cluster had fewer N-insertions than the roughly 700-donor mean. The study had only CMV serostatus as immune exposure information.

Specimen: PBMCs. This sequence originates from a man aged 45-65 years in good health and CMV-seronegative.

For the CDR3, the DNA is TGTGCCAGCAGCTCGGTGGGGGGACGCACAGATACGCAGTATTTT. It is translated as CASSSVGGRTDTQYF. The chain links TRBV7-9 to TRBJ2-3, with D tentatively TRBD2 (6 bases). The V end lost 4 bases, the J end lost 1 base, and 12 bases lay between the germline ends. The CDR3 length is 15 residues. From germline, CDR1 is SEHNR and CDR2 FQNEAQ (reference sequence).